The rows below give T cell receptor beta chains drawn from one sample of a study of early T cells in non-severe SARS-CoV-2 infection. In TCRdb, the 5' RACE reads were re-called with MiXCR into one record per CDR3 protein. The sample gives fewer than 80,000 distinct CDR3 sequences, about 9% of which show up once; 5.9% is in the top ten. The sample comprised whole blood. The receptors shown here come from an adult who was a healthcare worker with PCR-confirmed SARS-CoV-2 infection or an uninfected control (not recorded which). The CDR3 runs from the conserved cysteine through the conserved F or W. A D gene is named only where the DNA matches it firmly. A row's size may be missing; if present it is once, few, many or a size class.

abundance	d_gene	v_gene	j_gene	CDR3aa	CDR3nt
-	-	TRBV11-2	TRBJ1-2	CASSLVGLSTHGYTF	TGTGCCAGCAGCTTAGTCGGGCTATCAACCCATGGCTACACCTTC
-	TRBD1	TRBV12-5	TRBJ2-7	CASGLVRDRSYEQYF	TGTGCTAGTGGTTTGGTCCGGGACAGGAGCTACGAGCAGTACTTC
few	-	TRBV7-2	TRBJ1-2	CASSLAHQGGYGYTF	TGTGCCAGCAGCTTAGCGCATCAGGGTGGCTATGGCTACACCTTC
many	TRBD1	TRBV7-2	TRBJ1-6	CASSPDRGGLPLHF	TGTGCCAGCAGCCCGGACAGGGGTGGGTTGCCCCTCCACTTT
-	TRBD1	TRBV10-3	TRBJ1-1	CAISPGQSTEAFF	TGTGCCATCAGCCCGGGACAGAGCACTGAAGCTTTCTTT
few	TRBD1	TRBV29-1	TRBJ2-1	CSVGVTGSYNEQFF	TGCAGCGTTGGCGTGACAGGGTCCTACAATGAGCAGTTCTTC
many	-	TRBV12-3/TRBV12-4	TRBJ2-1	CASSFSQGTYNEQFF	TGTGCCAGCAGTTTTTCGCAGGGCACCTACAATGAGCAGTTCTTC
-	-	TRBV27	TRBJ2-7	CASALGISYEQYF	TGTGCCAGCGCCCTAGGGATATCCTACGAGCAGTACTTC
many	TRBD2	TRBV20-1	TRBJ2-7	CSARPPLAGGDEQYF	TGCAGTGCTAGACCCCCTCTAGCGGGAGGGGACGAGCAGTACTTC
few	-	TRBV2	TRBJ2-2	CASSGRDGGTGELFF	TGTGCCAGCAGTGGCCGGGACGGCGGCACCGGGGAGCTGTTTTTT
-	-	TRBV21-1	TRBJ1-1	CASSKLGRLNTEAFF	TGTGCCAGCAGCAAGCTGGGACGGTTGAACACTGAAGCTTTCTTT
few	-	TRBV20-1	TRBJ2-3	CSARPGGTTDTQYF	TGCAGTGCTAGACCCGGTGGCACCACAGATACGCAGTATTTT
few	TRBD1	TRBV2	TRBJ1-1	CASSVDRFSEAFF	TGTGCCAGCAGTGTGGACAGGTTCTCTGAAGCTTTCTTT
-	-	TRBV7-6	TRBJ2-1	CASSLLGLRGGNEQFF	TGTGCCAGCAGCCTTCTCGGCCTCAGGGGAGGCAATGAGCAGTTCTTC
-	-	TRBV6-1	TRBJ2-3	CASGRAGYLADTQYF	TGTGCCAGCGGTAGGGCAGGGTATTTGGCAGATACGCAGTATTTT
few	TRBD1	TRBV29-1	TRBJ2-5	CSVEAPDRYQETQYF	TGCAGCGTTGAAGCTCCGGACAGGTATCAAGAGACCCAGTACTTC
few	-	TRBV24-1	TRBJ1-4	CATSGGTNEKLFF	TGTGCCACCAGTGGTGGGACTAATGAAAAACTGTTTTTT
few	-	TRBV30	TRBJ2-2	CAWSVTGDFTGELFF	TGTGCCTGGAGTGTAACCGGAGATTTCACCGGGGAGCTGTTTTTT
many	-	TRBV4-3	TRBJ1-6	CASSQALLTPLHF	TGCGCCAGCAGCCAAGCCCTACTCACACCCCTCCACTTT
-	TRBD1	TRBV6-2/TRBV6-3	TRBJ1-1	CASRDRVVIEAFF	TGTGCCAGCAGAGACAGGGTAGTTATTGAAGCTTTCTTT
many	TRBD1	TRBV19	TRBJ2-7	CASSEQGEEQYF	TGTGCCAGTAGTGAACAGGGGGAAGAGCAGTACTTC
few	-	TRBV7-2	TRBJ2-1	CASSLTSANEQFF	TGTGCCAGCAGCTTGACATCGGCCAATGAGCAGTTCTTC
few	-	TRBV5-1	TRBJ2-1	CASSWGEGLYNEQFF	TGCGCCAGCAGCTGGGGTGAGGGACTGTACAATGAGCAGTTCTTC
many	TRBD1	TRBV15	TRBJ2-3	CATSRDRDSLADTQYF	TGTGCCACCAGCAGAGATCGGGACAGTTTGGCAGATACGCAGTATTTT
many	-	TRBV28	TRBJ1-5	CASSFLTGNNQPQHF	TGTGCCAGCAGTTTCTTGACCGGGAACAATCAGCCCCAGCATTTT
many	-	TRBV5-1	TRBJ2-3	CASSLAVDLDTQYF	TGCGCCAGCAGCTTGGCCGTCGATTTGGATACGCAGTATTTT
few	-	TRBV30	TRBJ2-1	CAWSVGGREQFF	TGTGCCTGGAGTGTGGGGGGCAGGGAGCAGTTCTTC
many	-	TRBV6-6	TRBJ1-5	CASHGTRQNQPQHF	TGTGCCAGCCATGGGACACGGCAAAATCAGCCCCAGCATTTT
-	-	TRBV29-1	TRBJ2-1	CSVVSSSEQFF	TGCAGCGTTGTTTCCAGCAGTGAGCAGTTCTTC